This T cell receptor (beta chain) was sequenced in a study of blood T cells in healthy people across ages. Study-wide context: Template switching picked up about one barcoded beta molecule for each two T cells.

With a J-beta primer mix and a sample-barcoded 5' primer, a second PCR ran roughly 6 to 12 cycles. One entry per CDR3 protein results from TCRdb running MiXCR on the 5' RACE reads. The table records 550,000 to 750,000 distinct CDR3 sequences, under 25% of them present only once. Study outcomes and limitations: Long-lived donors carried more naive CD4+ cells and greater diversity than aged donors. Expanded clonotype shifts may have been confounded, as the donors had an unknown CMV status.

V shed 5 bases, J shed 1 base, and the junction held 13 bases outside the gene matches. The CDR3 runs to 18 residues. The germline CDR1 and CDR2 sequences are MDHEN and SYDVKM. This clonotype was found a few times. Its antigen is still unknown. Every sample yielded at least 6.5 million isolated PBMCs. The TCR originated in a man between 65 and 85 years old in good health. Input material: blood. The chain carries TRBV28 and TRBJ2-1; 8 bases are shared with TRBD1. CDR3: CASSPYPPRDRSYNEQFF. The CDR3 region has the DNA TGTGCCAGCAGTCCCTATCCTCCCCGGGACAGGTCCTACAATGAGCAGTTCTTC.